This T cell receptor (beta chain) was identified in a study of blood T cells in healthy people across ages. This CDR3 is built from 17 residues. V lost 1 base and J 0 bases, leaving 13 bases between the germline ends. Germline values: CDR1 SGHTA, CDR2 FQGNSA. Using a J-beta primer mix together with a sample-barcoded 5' primer, a second PCR was run for roughly 6 to 11 cycles. Using its own MiXCR run on the 5' RACE reads, TCRdb lists one record per CDR3 protein. The table has some 710,000 distinct CDR3 sequences, about 20% seen once. The chain has TRBV7-2 and TRBJ1-5; D is undetermined. The source of this sequence is a man between 65 and 80 years old in good health. Sequenced material: blood. Written as DNA, the CDR3 is TGTGCCAGCAGCTTAGTAAGAGGACCACATAGCAATCAGCCCCAGCATTTT. It translates to CASSLVRGPHSNQPQHF.